This passage covers 9 T cell receptor beta chains from one sample sequenced in a study. In TCRdb, the 5' RACE reads were re-called with MiXCR into one record per CDR3 protein. The sample yields about 40,000 distinct CDR3 sequences, approximately 17% seen once. The sequenced sample consisted of naive CD4+ T cells sorted from a lymph node. Stated subset: naive CD4+ T cells, CD4+CD45RA+CD25-. The receptors stem from a female donor with breast cancer.

This clonotype was observed many times. The chain combines TRBV20-1 with TRBJ2-1; 8 positions match TRBD2. V lost 5 bases to trimming and J lost 9 bases; unmatched junction nucleotides: 12. CDR3 size: 14 residues. CDR1 and CDR2 (germline): DFQATT, SNEGSKA (reference sequence). In nucleotides, the CDR3 is TGCAGTGCTGTTAGCGGGACCGGGAGGAGTGAGCAGTTCTTC. This gives the protein CSAVSGTGRSEQFF.

This clonotype was counted ten times or more. The rearrangement links TRBV6-2 or TRBV6-3 to TRBJ2-7; D remains unclear. With 6 bases removed from V and 3 bases from J, the gap between germline ends came to 9 bases. CDR3 length equals 12 residues. The germline V gene has CDR1 MNHEY and CDR2 SVGEGT. The CDR3 coding sequence is TGTGCCAGCAGCCGACGGAGCTACGAGCAGTACTTC. This encodes CASSRRSYEQYF.

The V call is TRBV2, the J call TRBJ2-3; the match to TRBD1 covers 7 bases. This CDR3 is built from 12 residues. Trimming at V came to 8 bases and at J to 4 bases, leaving 3 bases not matched to a gene. The germline V gene has CDR1 SNHLY and CDR2 FYNNEI. CDR3 amino acids: CASVQGADTQYF. DNA for the CDR3: TGTGCCAGCGTCCAGGGGGCAGATACGCAGTATTTT.

This clonotype came up many times. The genes are TRBV5-1 and TRBJ2-7; unclear D gene. CDR1 SGHRS and CDR2 YFSETQ come from the germline V gene. The CDR3 covers 16 residues. The V end was cut by 3 bases, the J end by 0 bases, with 16 bases between. The CDR3 DNA follows: TGCGCCAGCAGCTCGCTGAGGACGGCGTCCTCCTACGAGCAGTACTTC. Translation gives CASSSLRTASSYEQYF. Full variable domain (rest looked up from reference TRBV5-1 and TRBJ2-7): KAGVTQTPRYLIKTRGQQVTLSCSPISGHRSVSWYQQTPGQGLQFLFEYFSETQRNKGNFPGRFSGRQFSNSRSEMNVSTLELGDSALYLCASSSLRTASSYEQYFGPGTRLTVT.

The V and J genes are TRBV25-1 and TRBJ2-3, with D possibly called TRBD1 or TRBD2 (5 bases each). Germline CDR1 is MGHDK and CDR2 is SYGVNS. V was trimmed by 3 bases and J by 1 base, leaving 8 bases between them. The CDR3 contains 14 residues. CDR3 sequence reads: CASSDPGRTDTQYF. In nucleotides, the CDR3 is TGTGCCAGCAGTGACCCGGGACGCACAGATACGCAGTATTTT.

With respect to this clonotype: Being one base from a much bigger clone, this may be a read error. The rearrangement links TRBV10-3 to TRBJ1-2, with D perhaps matching TRBD1 (5 bases). This CDR3 is 14 amino acids long. The ends were cut back, 4 bases at V and 4 bases at J, with 13 bases in the middle. Germline-derived CDR1 and CDR2 are ENHRY and SYGVKD. CDR3 protein: CAISGTGDPYGYTF. The CDR3 bases are TGTGCCATCAGTGGTACAGGAGACCCCTATGGCTACACCTTC.

At least ten counts were recorded for this clonotype. The chain links TRBV4-3 to TRBJ2-3, with TRBD2 identical over 12 bases. This CDR3 comprises 18 residues. The V gene end was trimmed by 3 bases and the J gene end by 4 bases; junction bases not matched to a gene: 11. Germline V CDR1 and CDR2: LGHNA, YSLEER. The CDR3 sequence is CASSQTSGSAVWADTQYF. The CDR3 nucleotides read TGCGCCAGCAGCCAGACTAGCGGGAGCGCGGTCTGGGCAGATACGCAGTATTTT.

The CDR3: CASSLSSADSEDEQFF. The CDR3 DNA sequence: TGTGCCAGCAGTTTATCCTCTGCGGATTCAGAGGATGAGCAGTTCTTC. The J gene is TRBJ2-1, the V gene TRBV28, with no clear D. This CDR3 comprises 16 residues. Trimming left V 1 base short and J 8 bases short, with 18 bases between. From germline, CDR1 is MDHEN and CDR2 SYDVKM. The full variable domain, completed using reference TRBV28 and TRBJ2-1, is DVKVTQSSRYLVKRTGEKVFLECVQDMDHENMFWYRQDPGLGLRLIYFSYDVKMKEKGDIPEGYSVSREKKERFSLILESASTNQTSMYLCASSLSSADSEDEQFFGPGTRLTVL.

This chain uses TRBV12-3 or TRBV12-4 with TRBJ2-1; 12 bases map to TRBD2. J gave up 7 bases and V 6 bases, and 16 bases lay outside the gene matches. The CDR3 contains 18 residues. The CDR3 here is CASSALTSGRISRNEQFF. The CDR3, as DNA: TGTGCCAGCAGCGCCCTGACTAGCGGGAGAATATCGAGGAATGAGCAGTTCTTC.